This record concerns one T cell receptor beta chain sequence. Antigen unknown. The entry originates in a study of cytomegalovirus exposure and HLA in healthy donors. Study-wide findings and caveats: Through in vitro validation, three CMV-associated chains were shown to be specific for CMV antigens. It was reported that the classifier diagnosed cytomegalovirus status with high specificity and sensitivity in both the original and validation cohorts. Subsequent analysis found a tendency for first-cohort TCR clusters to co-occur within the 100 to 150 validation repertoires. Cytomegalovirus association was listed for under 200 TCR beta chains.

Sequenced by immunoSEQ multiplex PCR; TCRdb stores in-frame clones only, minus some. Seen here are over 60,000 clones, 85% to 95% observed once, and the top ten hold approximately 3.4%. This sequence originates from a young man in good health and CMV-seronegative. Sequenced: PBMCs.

CDR3 coding DNA: TGTGCCAGCAGCTTTCCCCGACTAGCGGGGGGTGAGGATACGCAGTATTTT. Translated, it gives CASSFPRLAGGEDTQYF. V is TRBV5-6 and J is TRBJ2-3; 13 bases line up with TRBD2. The CDR3 covers 17 residues. The J segment lost 6 bases and the V segment lost 2 bases, leaving 9 bases of the junction unmatched. Per germline, CDR1 SGHDT and CDR2 YYEEEE.